The source of this TCR beta chain is a study of T cells in Graves' hyperthyroidism and ophthalmopathy. Study-level results: Among thyroid clonotypes expanded above 0.001, most also appeared in blood. Stable hyperthyroidism was told apart from ophthalmopathy by a model built on 13 V-J features.

This CDR3 has 17 residues. Germline V lookup: CDR1 SEHNR, CDR2 FQNEAQ (reference sequence). Trimming left V 1 base short and J 2 bases short, with 17 bases between. TCR beta CDR3 regions were amplified from RNA. HTBI primers drove first-round RT-PCR of the TCR CDR3. A single record per CDR3 protein comes from TCRdb applying MiXCR to the multiplex PCR reads. The data show about 570,000 distinct CDR3 sequences, 35% to 55% seen once. Reasons for excluding patients were uncontrolled infection, other autoimmune disease, pregnancy or lactation. Diagnoses were made from clinical symptoms, serum measures (thyroxine and TRAb), thyroid ultrasound and orbital computed tomography. This clonotype came up many times. The antigen is not known.

The sample consisted of peripheral blood or thyroid tissue (not recorded which). The TCR sequence derives from an adult woman with Graves' disease, either hyperthyroidism or ophthalmopathy (not recorded which). The rearrangement links TRBV7-9 to TRBJ2-5; either TRBD1 or TRBD2 may supply D (5 bases each). In DNA form, the CDR3 reads TGTGCCAGCAGCTTAGGCCGGGGCAGGTCCAATCAAGAGACCCAGTACTTC. Translated, it gives CASSLGRGRSNQETQYF.